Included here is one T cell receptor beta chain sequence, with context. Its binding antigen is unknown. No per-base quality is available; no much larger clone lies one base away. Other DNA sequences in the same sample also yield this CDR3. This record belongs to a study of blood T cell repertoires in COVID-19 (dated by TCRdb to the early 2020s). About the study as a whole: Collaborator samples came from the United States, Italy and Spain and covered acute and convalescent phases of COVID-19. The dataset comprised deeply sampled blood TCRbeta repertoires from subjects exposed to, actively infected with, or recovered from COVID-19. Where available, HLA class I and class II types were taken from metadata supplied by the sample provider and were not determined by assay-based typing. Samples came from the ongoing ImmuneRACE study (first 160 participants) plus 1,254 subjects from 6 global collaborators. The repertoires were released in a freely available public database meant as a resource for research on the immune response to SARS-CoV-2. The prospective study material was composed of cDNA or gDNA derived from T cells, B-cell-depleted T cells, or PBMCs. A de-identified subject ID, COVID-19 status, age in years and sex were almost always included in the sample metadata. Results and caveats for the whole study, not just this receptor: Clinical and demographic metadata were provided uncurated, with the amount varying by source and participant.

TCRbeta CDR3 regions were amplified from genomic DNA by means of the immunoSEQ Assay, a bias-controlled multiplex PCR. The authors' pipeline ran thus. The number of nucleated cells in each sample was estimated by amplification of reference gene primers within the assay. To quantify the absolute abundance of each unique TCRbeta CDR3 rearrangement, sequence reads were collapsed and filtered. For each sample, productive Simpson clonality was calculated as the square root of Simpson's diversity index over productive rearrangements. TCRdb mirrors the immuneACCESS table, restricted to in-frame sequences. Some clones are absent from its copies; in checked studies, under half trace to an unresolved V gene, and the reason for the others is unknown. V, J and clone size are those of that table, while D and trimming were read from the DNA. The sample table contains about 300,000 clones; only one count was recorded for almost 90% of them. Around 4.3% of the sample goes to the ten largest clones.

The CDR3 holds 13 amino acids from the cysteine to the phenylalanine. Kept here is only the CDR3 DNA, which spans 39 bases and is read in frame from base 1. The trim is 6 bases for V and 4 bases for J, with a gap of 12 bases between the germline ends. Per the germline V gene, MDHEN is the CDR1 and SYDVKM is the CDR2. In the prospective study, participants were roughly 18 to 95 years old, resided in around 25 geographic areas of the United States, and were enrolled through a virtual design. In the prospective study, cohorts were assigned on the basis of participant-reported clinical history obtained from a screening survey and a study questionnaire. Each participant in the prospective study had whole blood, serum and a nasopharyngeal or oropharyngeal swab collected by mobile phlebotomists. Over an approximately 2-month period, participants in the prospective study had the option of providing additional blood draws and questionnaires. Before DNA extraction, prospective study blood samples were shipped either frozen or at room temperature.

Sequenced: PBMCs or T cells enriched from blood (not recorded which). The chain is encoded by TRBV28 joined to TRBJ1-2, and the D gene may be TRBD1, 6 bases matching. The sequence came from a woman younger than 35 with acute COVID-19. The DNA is TGTGCCAGCAGCCGGGGAGGGGGCTATGGCTACACCTTC. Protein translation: CASSRGGGYGYTF.